This T cell receptor beta chain was captured in a study of blood T cell repertoires in COVID-19. Study as a whole: The analysed material was cDNA or gDNA that came from T cells, B-cell-depleted T cells, or PBMCs.

In the original workflow: By means of reference gene primer amplification, nucleated cell counts were estimated. Clones were sequenced by immunoSEQ multiplex PCR, and TCRdb holds only the in-frame ones, with some missing. The D gene and trimming were derived from the DNA, and the V and J assignments and clone size from that table. The sample carries about 330,000 clones, approximately 86% recorded once. Seattle-derived patients entered the study during active infection and were followed longitudinally. CDR3 length equals 14 residues. Trimming pared 2 bases from V and 2 bases from J, leaving 10 bases between. Germline-derived CDR1 and CDR2 are MNHNS and SASEGT.

The TCR comes from a man younger than 45 with COVID-19, enrolled during active disease. V usage is TRBV6-1 and J usage is TRBJ2-7; no firm D call. Input material: peripheral blood. The CDR3 loop is CASSEMFFAYEQYF. The DNA for the CDR3 is TGTGCCAGCAGTGAAATGTTTTTCGCCTACGAGCAGTACTTC.